The T cell receptor beta chain under discussion was sequenced for a study of lymphopenia after photon versus proton radiotherapy. This clone was detected a few times. Its antigen is currently unknown. The CDR3 totals 13 residues. CDR1 GTSNPN and CDR2 SVGIG come from the germline V gene (reference sequence). The V end lost 2 bases, the J end lost 4 bases, and 10 bases lay between the germline ends. General study findings and limits: After lymphocyte nadir, photon-treated repertoires showed oligoclonal expansion, especially CD8+ Temra.

TCRdb's table, derived via immunoSEQ multiplex PCR, lists solely in-frame clones and lacks some. Found here are approximately 25,000 clones, 80% to 90% of them singletons; the top ten hold around 20%. The sample in question was peripheral blood, obtained from a patient treated with photon-based radiotherapy. This sequence was found in a man aged 45-60 years with gastric cancer. The V call is TRBV30, the J call TRBJ2-3, with D possibly matching TRBD1 (7 bases). The CDR3 DNA sequence: TGTGCCTGGAGTACAGGGGAGGCAGATACGCAGTATTTT. Translation gives CAWSTGEADTQYF.